The 29 T cell receptor beta chains reported below all come from one sample, sequenced in a study of response to subunit inactivated influenza vaccine. Using its own MiXCR run on the RT-PCR reads, TCRdb lists one record per CDR3 protein. The sample consists of a few hundred thousand distinct CDR3 sequences, about 15% of them appearing once. Sample: PBMCs from blood, taken 11 to 12 days after vaccination. The receptors were sampled from a man aged 50 to 59 who received an inactivated influenza vaccine.

The gene calls are TRBV24-1 and TRBJ2-1; D is ambiguous. Germline lookup yields CDR1 KGHDR and CDR2 SFDVKD. V lost 0 bases and J 5 bases, leaving 10 bases between the germline ends. The CDR3 is 15 residues long. In DNA, the CDR3 is TGTGCCACCAGTGATTTGTCCGGAGCAAACAATGAGCAGTTCTTC. It is translated as CATSDLSGANNEQFF.

CDR3 residues: CASSQDFLSRYEQYF. The CDR3 DNA is TGTGCCAGCAGCCAAGATTTCTTATCCCGGTACGAGCAGTACTTC. The V gene is TRBV4-2, the J gene TRBJ2-7; D uncertain. Germline CDR1 LGHNA, CDR2 YNFKEQ. The V and J ends lost 0 bases and 4 bases respectively, with 13 bases between them. This CDR3 has 15 residues.

The chain uses TRBV29-1 and TRBJ2-1, with D perhaps matching TRBD2 (6 bases). The CDR3 is made up of 14 amino acids. The germline V gene has CDR1 SQVTM and CDR2 ANQGSEA. Trimming removed 0 bases at V and 6 bases at J, with 12 bases between. The CDR3: CSVEEAGRSNEQFF. Written as DNA, the CDR3 is TGCAGCGTTGAAGAGGCAGGGAGGAGCAATGAGCAGTTCTTC.

This chain connects TRBV18 to TRBJ2-4, with 7 positions matching TRBD1. Germline V gene lookup returns CDR1 KGHSH and CDR2 LQKENI. V shed 2 bases, J shed 9 bases, and the junction held 13 bases outside the gene matches. The CDR3 length is 16 residues. In DNA form, the CDR3 reads TGTGCCAGCTCACCAGGCCTCGCAGGGGGTGGGAGCATTCAGTACTTC. It codes for CASSPGLAGGGSIQYF.

This clonotype has only a few counts. The V and J genes are TRBV3-1 and TRBJ2-3; D is unclear. The ends were cut back, 5 bases at V and 5 bases at J, with 11 bases in the middle. The CDR3 has 13 residues. Per the germline V gene, CDR1 is LGHDT and CDR2 is YNNKEL (reference sequence). CDR3 nucleotides: TGTGCCAGCAGCGGAGAGCCGTTAGATACGCAGTATTTT. Protein: CASSGEPLDTQYF.

The V call is TRBV20-1, the J call TRBJ2-5; 15 nucleotides line up with TRBD2. V gave up 6 bases and J gave up 5 bases; unmatched junction bases: 7. Germline V gene sequence: CDR1 DFQATT, CDR2 SNEGSKA (reference sequence). CDR3 length: 15 amino acids. CDR3 sequence (DNA): TGCAGTGCCCGGACTAGCGGGGGGGCTGGTGAGACCCAGTACTTC. Translating it yields CSARTSGGAGETQYF.

This clonotype was seen a few times. The rearrangement links TRBV12-3 or TRBV12-4 to TRBJ2-5; TRBD1 matches 8 bases. The CDR3 contains 14 residues. With V trimmed by 5 bases and J by 5 bases, 7 bases remained unmatched. The CDR3 bases are TGTGCCAGCAGTCACGGACAGGGCAGGGAGACCCAGTACTTC. Protein product: CASSHGQGRETQYF.

This clonotype was seen a handful of times. This chain uses TRBV24-1 with TRBJ2-3, with D possibly matching TRBD1 (6 bases). The germline CDR1 and CDR2 sequences are KGHDR and SFDVKD. CDR3 length: 16 amino acids. V was clipped by 3 bases and J by 2 bases, with 14 bases between them. The CDR3 region has the DNA TGTGCCACCAGTGATCCACGGACAGAAATCACAGATACGCAGTATTTT. This gives the protein CATSDPRTEITDTQYF.

The chain combines TRBV28 with TRBJ2-1; D possibly corresponds to TRBD2 (6 bases). This CDR3 is built from 16 residues. V gave up 2 bases and J gave up 0 bases, with 11 bases separating them. The germline CDR1 and CDR2 sequences are MDHEN and SYDVKM. DNA for the CDR3: TGTGCCAGCAGTTTAGTCCCGGGAGACTCCTACAATGAGCAGTTCTTC. It yields the protein CASSLVPGDSYNEQFF.

This chain uses TRBV30 with TRBJ2-7, with 7 bases fitting TRBD1. This CDR3 spans 13 amino acids. Germline CDR1 and CDR2: GTSNPN and SVGIG (reference sequence). Germline trimming cut 4 bases from V and 2 bases from J; bases unmatched to any gene: 5. This chain's CDR3 is CAWTRTGPYEQYF. The CDR3 DNA reads as TGTGCCTGGACCCGGACAGGACCCTACGAGCAGTACTTC.

Points on this clonotype: Being one base from a much bigger clone, this may be a read error. The chain couples TRBV12-3 or TRBV12-4 to TRBJ2-1, with 11 bases lining up with TRBD2. With 3 bases clipped from V and 8 bases from J, the junction kept 3 bases outside the gene matches. The CDR3 is 14 residues long. This chain's CDR3 is CASSFSGRADEQFF. CDR3 DNA: TGTGCCAGCAGTTTTAGCGGGAGGGCCGATGAGCAGTTCTTC.

Only a few counts were recorded for this clonotype. The chain joins TRBV6-1 to TRBJ1-1; D unclear. V lost 6 bases to trimming and J lost 4 bases, with 18 bases between them. Germline V gene data show CDR1 as MNHNS and CDR2 as SASEGT. The CDR3 runs 15 residues. The CDR3 DNA is TGTGCCAGCAGCTTGAAAGAAGGCCTAGGCACTGAAGCTTTCTTT. Translation gives CASSLKEGLGTEAFF.

The gene calls are TRBV11-2 and TRBJ2-3; 8 nucleotides line up with TRBD2. The CDR3 is 20 amino acids. J lost 0 bases, V lost 2 bases, and 16 bases had no gene match. Germline loops: CDR1 SGHAT, CDR2 FQNNGV. The CDR3 here is CASSLLALREAPWSTDTQYF. The DNA of the CDR3 is TGTGCCAGCAGCTTATTGGCCTTGCGGGAGGCTCCTTGGAGCACAGATACGCAGTATTTT.

This clonotype occurred many times. This chain uses TRBV7-2 with TRBJ2-1; D remains ambiguous. The germline V and J ends were trimmed by 3 bases and 5 bases, with 17 bases remaining between them. The V gene's germline CDR1 is SGHTA and CDR2 FQGNSA. This CDR3 comprises 16 residues. The CDR3 region has the DNA TGTGCCAGCAGCTTCCCGATGGGCGGAGCTAACAATGAGCAGTTCTTC. Encoded protein: CASSFPMGGANNEQFF.

This clonotype was found a few times. CDR3 region: CASSTTTTDTQYF. CDR3 DNA sequence: TGTGCCAGCAGCACGACTACCACAGATACGCAGTATTTT. The V gene is TRBV9, the J gene TRBJ2-3; D may be TRBD2 (5 bases). The ends were cut back, 4 bases at V and 2 bases at J, with 8 bases in the middle. Germline V CDR1 and CDR2: SGDLS, YYNGEE. The CDR3 loop spans 13 amino acids.

In DNA, the CDR3 is TGTGCCAGCAGCTCCCGGGACTACCCCCTAGGTGAGCAGTTCTTC. Residues: CASSSRDYPLGEQFF. The gene calls are TRBV7-2 and TRBJ2-1, with TRBD2 matching over 7 bases. Germline V CDR1 and CDR2: SGHTA, FQGNSA. CDR3 length: 15 amino acids. Trimming removed 4 bases from V and 9 bases from J; junction bases left unmatched: 12.

This clonotype was counted a few times. J is TRBJ2-3 and V is TRBV20-1, with unresolved D. CDR3 size: 15 residues. The V gene's germline CDR1 is DFQATT and CDR2 SNEGSKA (reference sequence). V was clipped by 0 bases and J by 5 bases, with 15 bases between them. CDR3 DNA sequence: TGCAGTGCTAGAGATCGAACACCCGAGCGAGATACGCAGTATTTT. Translation: CSARDRTPERDTQYF.

The rearrangement uses TRBV4-1 and TRBJ2-5; possible D gene TRBD1, 6 bases. CDR3 length equals 15 residues. CDR1 and CDR2 from the germline V gene are MGHRA and YSYEKL. The V gene lost 4 bases and the J gene lost 0 bases, with 12 bases spanning the gap. The CDR3 loop reads CASSREGQYQETQYF. In DNA form, the CDR3 reads TGCGCCAGCAGCCGTGAAGGACAGTACCAAGAGACCCAGTACTTC.

This chain links TRBV10-2 with TRBJ2-6, with 8 bases aligning to TRBD1. Germline CDR1 reads WSHSY; CDR2 reads SAAADI. The J segment lost 6 bases and the V segment lost 3 bases, leaving 13 bases of the junction unmatched. The length of the CDR3 is 18 residues. In nucleotides, the CDR3 is TGCGCCAGCAGTGACCAGGGGGCGCCGGAGAAGGCGGCCAACGTCCTGACTTTC. It yields the protein CASSDQGAPEKAANVLTF.

This clonotype came up a few times. This chain joins TRBV10-3 and TRBJ2-2, with 10 bases that match TRBD2. The CDR3 spans 16 residues. Germline CDR1 ENHRY, CDR2 SYGVKD. Losses at the gene ends were 2 bases for V and 6 bases for J; bases not matched to a gene: 6. The CDR3 DNA reads as TGTGCCATCAGTGAGCGGCTAGCGGGAGTGGCCGGGGAGCTGTTTTTT. This gives the protein CAISERLAGVAGELFF.

The rearrangement uses TRBV27 and TRBJ2-1; 10 bases fit TRBD2. The CDR3 contains 18 residues. CDR1 MNHEY and CDR2 SMNVEV come from the germline V gene (reference sequence). With V trimmed by 3 bases and J by 2 bases, 10 bases remained unmatched. The CDR3 DNA is TGTGCCAGCAGTTTTCTTCGGGAAGCGGGAGGGGCCTACAATGAGCAGTTCTTC. Protein product: CASSFLREAGGAYNEQFF.

The V call is TRBV7-2, the J call TRBJ2-5, with a possible D match to TRBD2 (5 bases). The CDR3 is made up of 15 amino acids. The germline gives CDR1 SGHTA, CDR2 FQGNSA. V was shortened by 5 bases and J by 4 bases, with 17 bases between the two germline ends. The CDR3 nucleotides are TGTGCCAGCAGCCAGCCTCCGGGGTCGGGAGAGACCCAGTACTTC. This encodes CASSQPPGSGETQYF.

The chain employs TRBV7-9 and TRBJ2-2; D possibly corresponds to TRBD1 (5 bases). V was clipped by 7 bases and J by 7 bases, with 22 bases between them. This CDR3 has 16 amino acids. Germline CDR1 is SEHNR and CDR2 is FQNEAQ (reference sequence). The CDR3 protein is CASTTRQGHLNGELFF. CDR3 coding DNA: TGTGCCAGCACCACCCGGCAGGGCCATCTCAACGGGGAGCTGTTTTTT.

This clonotype has more than one count but fewer than ten. This chain joins TRBV12-3 or TRBV12-4 and TRBJ2-3; 13 bases are shared with TRBD2. The CDR3 runs 16 residues. With V trimmed by 5 bases and J by 5 bases, 7 bases remained unmatched. The CDR3 DNA follows: TGTGCCAGCAGTATCCGGACTAGCGGGAGAGTAGATACGCAGTATTTT. Translating it yields CASSIRTSGRVDTQYF.

The CDR3 loop is CSVEYPPDTQYF. The CDR3 coding sequence is TGCAGCGTTGAATATCCTCCAGATACGCAGTATTTT. V is TRBV29-1 and J is TRBJ2-3; D gene ambiguous. Per the germline V gene, CDR1 is SQVTM and CDR2 is ANQGSEA. Between the trimmed V and J ends, which lost 2 bases and 4 bases, there was a span of 7 bases. The CDR3 is 12 residues long.

This clonotype has more than one count but fewer than ten. The V and J genes are TRBV5-1 and TRBJ1-1, with D possibly being TRBD1 (5 bases). This CDR3 spans 15 amino acids. Germline V gene data show CDR1 as SGHRS and CDR2 as YFSETQ. The V gene lost 4 bases and the J gene lost 3 bases, with 16 bases spanning the gap. The CDR3: CASSAGGSRDTEAFF. The CDR3 DNA reads as TGCGCCAGCAGCGCGGGGGGTTCCCGGGACACTGAAGCTTTCTTT.

This clonotype showed up just a few times. V and J are TRBV5-1 and TRBJ1-5, with 8 bases lining up with TRBD1. V gave up 4 bases and J gave up 5 bases; unmatched junction bases: 8. Germline CDR1 SGHRS, CDR2 YFSETQ. The CDR3 spans 15 residues. CDR3 DNA sequence: TGCGCCAGCAGCGAAGGGACAGGCGACCATCAGCCCCAGCATTTT. Amino acids: CASSEGTGDHQPQHF. Looking up the rest from reference TRBV5-1 and TRBJ1-5 gives the full variable domain: KAGVTQTPRYLIKTRGQQVTLSCSPISGHRSVSWYQQTPGQGLQFLFEYFSETQRNKGNFPGRFSGRQFSNSRSEMNVSTLELGDSALYLCASSEGTGDHQPQHFGDGTRLSIL.

The chain couples TRBV20-1 to TRBJ2-5; the D call may be TRBD1 or TRBD2 (5 bases each). Trimming stripped 0 bases from V and 0 bases from J, with 14 bases between. CDR3 length equals 16 residues. CDR1 is DFQATT, CDR2 SNEGSKA, per germline (reference sequence). In DNA, the CDR3 is TGCAGTGCTAGAGACCGGGACCGAATGTACCAAGAGACCCAGTACTTC. It translates to CSARDRDRMYQETQYF.

The chain has TRBV28 and TRBJ1-6, with 8 bases matching TRBD1. The CDR3 sequence is 14 residues long. Per germline, CDR1 MDHEN and CDR2 SYDVKM. Germline trimming cut 4 bases from V and 6 bases from J; bases unmatched to any gene: 2. This CDR3 reads CASSSGGSNSPLHF. CDR3 in DNA: TGTGCCAGCAGTTCAGGGGGCAGTAATTCACCCCTCCACTTT.